These 30 T cell receptor beta chains were all obtained from the same sample, sequenced in a study of blood T cell repertoires in COVID-19. Data came from immunoSEQ multiplex PCR; TCRdb stores just in-frame clones and leaves some out. The table lists 180,000 or so clones, approximately 83% of them singletons. Material: peripheral blood. The receptor source for this set is a human donor with active or convalescent COVID-19. The donor label of this sample is uncertain.

The V call is TRBV6-6, the J call TRBJ1-5, with 7 bases matching TRBD1. Germline V gene sequence: CDR1 MNHNY, CDR2 SVGAGI (reference sequence). The CDR3 has 14 residues. V lost 6 bases, J lost 9 bases, and 11 bases stayed unmatched. As DNA, the CDR3 is TGTGCCAGCAGCCCTACAGGGGCCAACCGGCCCCAGCATTTT. Translating it yields CASSPTGANRPQHF.

J is TRBJ1-6 and V is TRBV27; D gene unclear. The CDR3 consists of 12 residues. The germline V and J ends were trimmed by 1 base and 14 bases, with 9 bases remaining between them. CDR1 and CDR2 (germline): MNHEY, SMNVEV (reference sequence). CDR3 sequence reads: CASSLFPGALHF. CDR3 coding DNA: TGTGCCAGCAGTTTATTCCCCGGGGCCCTCCACTTT.

The genes are TRBV28 and TRBJ2-1, with 8 bases matching TRBD2. From germline, CDR1 is MDHEN and CDR2 SYDVKM. Unmatched junction bases numbered 1, after V lost 6 bases and J lost 0 bases. This CDR3 is 14 amino acids long. CDR3 coding DNA: TGTGCCAGCAGCAGCGGGGGCTCCTACAATGAGCAGTTCTTC. As protein: CASSSGGSYNEQFF. The variable domain in full, completed from reference TRBV28 and TRBJ2-1, reads DVKVTQSSRYLVKRTGEKVFLECVQDMDHENMFWYRQDPGLGLRLIYFSYDVKMKEKGDIPEGYSVSREKKERFSLILESASTNQTSMYLCASSSGGSYNEQFFGPGTRLTVL.

The chain carries TRBV10-3 and TRBJ2-7, with 10 bases that match TRBD2. CDR3 size: 15 residues. Germline-derived CDR1 and CDR2 are ENHRY and SYGVKD. V dropped 4 bases and J dropped 5; count of bases not matched to a gene: 8. The CDR3 coding sequence is TGTGCCATCAGTGGAGAAGCGGGAGGGCGGAACGAGCAGTACTTC. Its translation is CAISGEAGGRNEQYF.

The sample holds one count of this clone. The chain carries TRBV7-3 and TRBJ2-2, with a possible D match to TRBD1 (6 bases). Deletions cut 5 bases from V and 8 bases from J, with 18 bases between. This CDR3 region has 15 residues. The V gene's germline CDR1 is SGHTA and CDR2 FQGTGA. CDR3 residues: CASSENLDSRGELFF. DNA of the CDR3: TGTGCCAGCAGCGAAAATCTGGACAGTCGAGGGGAGCTGTTTTTT.

In this sample, this clone turned up once. The chain couples TRBV5-6 to TRBJ1-3, with TRBD1 identical over 10 bases. The CDR3 loop spans 14 amino acids. The J segment lost 8 bases and the V segment lost 4 bases, leaving 6 bases of the junction unmatched. CDR1 and CDR2 from the germline V gene are SGHDT and YYEEEE. CDR3 in DNA: TGTGCCAGCAGCGAGGGACAGGGGCCCTACACCATATATTTT. Its translation is CASSEGQGPYTIYF.

J is TRBJ2-3 and V is TRBV7-3; D possibly corresponds to TRBD2 (7 bases). V gave up 1 base and J gave up 5 bases, with 22 bases separating them. The CDR3 loop spans 18 amino acids. In germline, CDR1 is SGHTA, CDR2 FQGTGA. CDR3 residues: CASSLKFGGGPGGDTQYF. The CDR3 DNA is TGTGCCAGCAGCTTAAAATTCGGCGGGGGCCCGGGTGGAGATACGCAGTATTTT.

This chain links TRBV5-6 with TRBJ2-5; TRBD2 aligns across 13 bases. The ends lost 4 bases at V and 5 bases at J; junction bases unmatched: 5. CDR3 length equals 15 residues. CDR1 SGHDT and CDR2 YYEEEE come from the germline V gene. CDR3 coding DNA: TGTGCCAGCAGCCGGACTAGCGGGAGTATGGAGACCCAGTACTTC. The encoded protein is CASSRTSGSMETQYF.

The rearrangement uses TRBV6-1 and TRBJ2-1, with D possibly matching TRBD2 (5 bases). Germline lookup yields CDR1 MNHNS and CDR2 SASEGT. This CDR3 contains 15 residues. V lost 0 bases to trimming and J lost 4 bases, with 10 bases between them. CDR3 DNA: TGTGCCAGCAGTGAAGCCTCCACGGGGTACAATGAGCAGTTCTTC. Amino acids: CASSEASTGYNEQFF.

The chain links TRBV5-1 to TRBJ1-2; TRBD1 aligns across 7 bases. The germline gives CDR1 SGHRS, CDR2 YFSETQ. J gave up 6 bases and V 10 bases, and 12 bases lay outside the gene matches. The CDR3 extends over 13 amino acids. The CDR3 here is CASAIGGADGYTF. As DNA, the CDR3 is TGCGCCTCAGCGATAGGGGGCGCAGATGGCTACACCTTC.

In this sample, this clone turned up once. This chain uses TRBV10-2 with TRBJ2-7; D is possibly TRBD1 (7 bases). The CDR3 consists of 15 residues. V was clipped by 8 bases and J by 1 base, with 18 bases between them. The V gene's germline CDR1 is WSHSY and CDR2 SAAADI. The CDR3 spells CASRPGGGPSYEQYF. The CDR3 nucleotides read TGCGCCAGCCGGCCAGGGGGAGGCCCTTCCTACGAGCAGTACTTC.

V gene TRBV7-3 combines with J gene TRBJ2-1, with 8 bases fitting TRBD2. Trimming took 3 bases from V and 9 from J; bases not matched to a gene: 7. The CDR3 spans 14 residues. Germline CDR1 and CDR2: SGHTA and FQGTGA. Here the CDR3 DNA reads TGTGCCAGCAGCTTCAAGCGGGAGTTTACTGAGCAGTTCTTC. Translated: CASSFKREFTEQFF. The full variable domain, rest sourced from reference TRBV7-3 and TRBJ2-1, is GAGVSQTPSNKVTEKGKYVELRCDPISGHTALYWYRQSLGQGPEFLIYFQGTGAADDSGLPNDRFFAVRPEGSVSTLKIQRTERGDSAVYLCASSFKREFTEQFFGPGTRLTVL.

V and J are TRBV7-6 and TRBJ2-6; D is unclear. V shed 5 bases and J shed 2 bases, with 10 bases lying between them. The germline V gene has CDR1 SGHVS and CDR2 FNYEAQ. The CDR3 is 15 residues long. The CDR3 coding sequence is TGTGCCAGCAGCAAGGCGGCAACTGGGGCCAACGTCCTGACTTTC. Encoded protein: CASSKAATGANVLTF.

The chain joins TRBV5-6 to TRBJ1-5; 7 bases match TRBD1. Germline-derived CDR1 and CDR2 are SGHDT and YYEEEE. The CDR3 runs 14 residues. V shed 3 bases and J 4 bases; nucleotides not matched to a gene: 4. The CDR3 reads CASSSMTGNQPQHF. The CDR3 DNA follows: TGTGCCAGCAGCTCTATGACAGGGAATCAGCCCCAGCATTTT.

The chain joins TRBV5-1 to TRBJ1-2; D unresolved. Germline V gene sequence: CDR1 SGHRS, CDR2 YFSETQ. The CDR3 spans 15 residues. Trimming took off 0 bases at V and 7 bases at J, with 16 bases between the two ends. The CDR3 protein is CASSLGAGTSRGYTF. The CDR3 DNA reads TGCGCCAGCAGCTTGGGTGCGGGCACGTCCCGTGGCTACACCTTC.

V gene TRBV2 combines with J gene TRBJ2-7, with 7 bases aligning to TRBD1. CDR1 is SNHLY and CDR2 is FYNNEI in the germline V gene. With V trimmed by 5 bases and J by 3 bases, 7 bases remained unmatched. The CDR3 covers 14 residues. The CDR3 DNA is TGTGCCAGCAGTACAGGGGAAATAGGCTACGAGCAGTACTTC. Protein sequence: CASSTGEIGYEQYF.

The chain recombines TRBV30 with TRBJ2-7, with D perhaps TRBD1 (6 bases). The CDR3 is 14 amino acids. Between the trimmed V and J ends, which lost 6 bases and 4 bases, there was a span of 19 bases. Germline-derived CDR1 and CDR2 are GTSNPN and SVGIG (reference sequence). Written as DNA, the CDR3 is TGTGCCTGTTGGGTCGACAGGCATGTTTACGAGCAGTACTTC. Protein product: CACWVDRHVYEQYF.

This clone was found once. This chain connects TRBV9 to TRBJ2-1; 10 positions agree with TRBD2. This CDR3 is built from 19 residues. CDR1 SGDLS and CDR2 YYNGEE come from the germline V gene. Trimming at V came to 4 bases and at J to 5 bases, leaving 18 bases not matched to a gene. CDR3 nucleotides: TGTGCCAGCAGCCCCCAGGGTGGGGTAGCGGGAGGTATTCACAATGAGCAGTTCTTC. Its translation is CASSPQGGVAGGIHNEQFF.

The J gene is TRBJ2-5, the V gene TRBV2; possible D gene TRBD2, 6 bases. The CDR3 runs 13 residues. V was trimmed by 4 bases and J by 5 bases, leaving 11 bases between them. Germline V gene data show CDR1 as SNHLY and CDR2 as FYNNEI. The CDR3: CASSAGGGETQYF. In nucleotides, the CDR3 is TGTGCCAGCAGTGCAGGAGGAGGGGAGACCCAGTACTTC.

The chain employs TRBV29-1 and TRBJ2-1, with TRBD1 identical over 9 bases. This CDR3 comprises 16 residues. The J segment lost 10 bases and the V segment lost 7 bases, leaving 20 bases of the junction unmatched. In germline, CDR1 is SQVTM, CDR2 ANQGSEA. The DNA of the CDR3 is TGCAGCGCCTGGGGGACAGGGAATTACCCGTCTGGAGAGCAGTTCTTC. Residues: CSAWGTGNYPSGEQFF.

This clone has a handful of counts. The CDR3 is CASSEWHNQPQHF. The CDR3 DNA follows: TGTGCCAGCAGTGAGTGGCATAATCAGCCCCAGCATTTT. This chain joins TRBV6-1 and TRBJ1-5, with no clear D. The CDR3 has 13 amino acids. V was trimmed by 3 bases and J by 4 bases, leaving 7 bases between them. In germline, CDR1 is MNHNS, CDR2 SASEGT.

V usage is TRBV7-2 and J usage is TRBJ1-3; D may be TRBD1 (5 bases). The CDR3 runs 16 residues. The V and J ends lost 3 bases and 3 bases respectively, with 15 bases between them. Germline V lookup: CDR1 SGHTA, CDR2 FQGNSA. The CDR3 region is CASSLGPAKGGNTIYF. CDR3 bases: TGTGCCAGCAGCTTGGGGCCTGCAAAGGGTGGAAACACCATATATTTT.

This clone showed up just a few times. The chain is built from TRBV30 and TRBJ1-4, with 9 bases lining up with TRBD1. CDR1 GTSNPN and CDR2 SVGIG come from the germline V gene (reference sequence). The CDR3 length is 15 residues. Trimming at V came to 4 bases and at J to 3 bases, leaving 6 bases not matched to a gene. CDR3 sequence reads: CAWMLGTGPNEKLFF. The CDR3 DNA is TGTGCCTGGATGCTTGGGACAGGGCCTAATGAAAAACTGTTTTTT.

The chain recombines TRBV19 with TRBJ2-6; the match to TRBD2 covers 14 bases. Trimming removed 4 bases from V and 0 bases from J; junction bases left unmatched: 5. The CDR3 sequence is 19 residues long. Germline CDR1 reads LNHDA; CDR2 reads SQIVND (reference sequence). In nucleotides, the CDR3 is TGTGCCAGTAGTACGACTAGCGGGAGGGTCATCTCTGGGGCCAACGTCCTGACTTTC. This gives the protein CASSTTSGRVISGANVLTF.

This clone was recorded only once. The chain joins TRBV9 to TRBJ2-1; 9 bases align to TRBD2. CDR3 length: 16 residues. The ends lost 0 bases at V and 8 bases at J; junction bases unmatched: 9. Germline CDR1 SGDLS, CDR2 YYNGEE. CDR3 sequence (DNA): TGTGCCAGCAGCGTAGATCTGCGGGGGGGCAACGATGAGCAGTTCTTC. Translation: CASSVDLRGGNDEQFF.

The rearrangement joins TRBV18 to TRBJ2-5; tentatively, D is TRBD2 (6 bases). V shed 4 bases and J shed 1 base, with 16 bases lying between them. Germline assignment: CDR1 KGHSH and CDR2 LQKENI. The CDR3 runs to 16 residues. CDR3 amino acids: CASSHFGGTFQETQYF. CDR3 sequence (DNA): TGTGCCAGCTCACATTTTGGTGGGACTTTCCAAGAGACCCAGTACTTC.

The J gene is TRBJ2-3, the V gene TRBV5-6; TRBD1 might be the D (5 bases). The CDR3 contains 14 residues. In germline, CDR1 is SGHDT, CDR2 YYEEEE. The V gene lost 6 bases and the J gene lost 3 bases, with 14 bases spanning the gap. The CDR3 bases are TGTGCCAGCAACGTGGGGCCTGTAACAGATACGCAGTATTTT. The encoded protein is CASNVGPVTDTQYF.

This chain connects TRBV18 to TRBJ2-5; TRBD2 is a possible D gene (5 bases). The CDR3 consists of 13 residues. From germline, CDR1 is KGHSH and CDR2 LQKENI. V shed 8 bases and J shed 0 bases, with 10 bases lying between them. CDR3 DNA sequence: TGTGCCAGCACCCAGCGGTACCAAGAGACCCAGTACTTC. Translation gives CASTQRYQETQYF.

V gene TRBV3-1 (or the pseudogene TRBV3-2) combines with J gene TRBJ2-1; D is perhaps TRBD2 (6 bases). The CDR3 runs 15 residues. Germline V gene lookup returns CDR1 LGHDT and CDR2 YNNKEL (reference sequence). V lost 4 bases and J 1 base, leaving 11 bases between the germline ends. This CDR3 reads CASSRRGPSYNEQFF. Written as DNA, the CDR3 is TGTGCCAGCAGCCGGAGGGGCCCGTCCTACAATGAGCAGTTCTTC.

The chain links TRBV9 to TRBJ2-7; TRBD1 aligns across 7 bases. V gave up 4 bases and J gave up 1 base; unmatched junction bases: 11. Germline V lookup: CDR1 SGDLS, CDR2 YYNGEE. CDR3 length: 16 amino acids. CDR3 DNA sequence: TGTGCCAGCAGCCCGAGGGGGCCGGGACCGTCCTACGAGCAGTACTTC. Protein: CASSPRGPGPSYEQYF.